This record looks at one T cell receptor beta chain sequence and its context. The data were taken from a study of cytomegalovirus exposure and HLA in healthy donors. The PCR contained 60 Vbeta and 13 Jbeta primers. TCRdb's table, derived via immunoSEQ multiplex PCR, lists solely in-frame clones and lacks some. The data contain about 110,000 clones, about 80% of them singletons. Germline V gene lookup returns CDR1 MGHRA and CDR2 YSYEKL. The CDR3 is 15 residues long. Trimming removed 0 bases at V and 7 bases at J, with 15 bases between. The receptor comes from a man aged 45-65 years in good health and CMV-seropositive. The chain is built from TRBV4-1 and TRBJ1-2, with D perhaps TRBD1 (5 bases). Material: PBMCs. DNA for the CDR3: TGCGCCAGCAGCCAAGAAGGGCAGGGCTGGGCTGGCTACACCTTC. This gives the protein CASSQEGQGWAGYTF.